The 14 T cell receptor beta chains reported below all come from one sample, sequenced in a study of shared clonotypes between healthy human individuals. Sequencing used immunoSEQ multiplex PCR; TCRdb keeps in-frame clones, though not all of them. The sample has over 400,000 clones; roughly 80% are singletons. Material for sequencing was PBMCs. Source of these receptors: a woman in her thirties or forties in good health. Some clones in this sample may be carry-over from other donors' samples.

A few counts support this clone. A much larger clone sits a single nucleotide away, making a read error possible. Other DNA variants within this sample encode the same CDR3. This chain joins TRBV19 and TRBJ1-5; D not resolved. The CDR3 loop spans 14 amino acids. Germline loops: CDR1 LNHDA, CDR2 SQIVND (reference sequence). In DNA form, the CDR3 reads TGTGCAAGTAGTACGTCGAATAGCAATCAGCCCCAGCATTTT. Its protein is CASSTSNSNQPQHF. Variable domain in full (rest from reference TRBV19 and TRBJ1-5): DGGITQSPKYLFRKEGQNVTLSCEQNLNHDAMYWYRQDPGQGLRLIYYSQIVNDFQKGDIAEGYSVSREKKESFPLTVTSAQKNPTAFYLCASSTSNSNQPQHFGDGTRLSIL.

A remark on this clone: The likely explanation is a read error, given a far larger clone one base away. The chain carries TRBV9 and TRBJ2-7, with TRBD2 identical over 7 bases. Looked up from germline, CDR1 is SGDLS and CDR2 is YYNGEE. The CDR3 has 14 amino acids. J was trimmed by 2 bases and V by 2 bases; bases with no gene match: 4. This chain's CDR3 is CASSVRAGTYEQYF. The CDR3 coding sequence is TGTGCCAGCAGCGTCAGAGCGGGGACCTACGAGCAGTACTTC.

The rearrangement uses TRBV4-1 and TRBJ2-7; TRBD1 or TRBD2 may be the D gene (5 bases each). The CDR3 has 16 amino acids. With 4 bases removed from V and 0 bases from J, the gap between germline ends came to 16 bases. CDR1 and CDR2 (germline): MGHRA, YSYEKL. The CDR3 DNA is TGCGCCAGCAGCCTACAAAACCCGGGACCCTCCTACGAGCAGTACTTC. Amino acids: CASSLQNPGPSYEQYF.

The chain recombines TRBV7-9 with TRBJ2-5; 11 positions match TRBD2. With V trimmed by 5 bases and J by 1 base, 6 bases remained unmatched. CDR1 and CDR2 from the germline V gene are SEHNR and FQNEAQ (reference sequence). This CDR3 is 16 amino acids long. The CDR3 sequence is CASSKGLAGLQETQYF. The CDR3 DNA reads as TGTGCCAGCAGCAAAGGACTAGCGGGCCTCCAAGAGACCCAGTACTTC.

Concerning this clone: A read error is the likely source, as a far larger clone sits one nucleotide away. The chain uses TRBV6-6 and TRBJ2-7; the match to TRBD1 covers 7 bases. V was clipped by 4 bases and J by 3 bases; unmatched bases: 9. The CDR3 length is 15 residues. The germline gives CDR1 MNHNY, CDR2 SVGAGI (reference sequence). The CDR3 protein is CASSSTRTGIYEQYF. CDR3 DNA: TGTGCCAGCAGTTCAACCAGGACAGGAATCTACGAGCAGTACTTC.

As regards this clone: A far larger clone is one base from this, pointing to a likely read error. The sample carries other DNA sequences with the same CDR3. V and J are TRBV2 and TRBJ2-5; possibly TRBD1 for D (6 bases). Trimming removed 6 bases at V and 5 bases at J, with 13 bases between. Germline values: CDR1 SNHLY, CDR2 FYNNEI. The CDR3 spans 13 residues. The CDR3: CASSRDGQETQYF. For the CDR3, the DNA is TGTGCCAGCAGCCGGGACGGACAGGAGACCCAGTACTTC.

The chain combines TRBV5-4 with TRBJ2-3, with 13 bases identical to TRBD2. V shed 4 bases, J shed 2 bases, and the junction held 4 bases outside the gene matches. The germline V gene encodes CDR1 SGHNT and CDR2 YYREEE (reference sequence). This CDR3 has 16 amino acids. CDR3 nucleotide sequence: TGTGCCAGCAGCCTCGGGACTAGCGGGATCACAGATACGCAGTATTTT. Amino acid sequence: CASSLGTSGITDTQYF.

This rearrangement joins TRBV5-1 to TRBJ2-1; 8 positions match TRBD2. J gave up 3 bases and V 4 bases, and 6 bases lay outside the gene matches. Germline assignment: CDR1 SGHRS and CDR2 YFSETQ. This CDR3 has 15 residues. The CDR3 sequence is CASSVAGQGYNEQFF. CDR3 bases: TGCGCCAGCAGCGTAGCGGGGCAAGGCTACAATGAGCAGTTCTTC.

Comments on this clone: It is likely a read error: a sequence one base away is far more abundant. The sample holds other DNA sequences that translate to the same CDR3. V gene TRBV18 combines with J gene TRBJ2-7; D gene unclear. The CDR3 extends over 14 amino acids. Germline V gives CDR1 KGHSH, CDR2 LQKENI. CDR3 coding DNA: TGTGCTAGCTCACCAGAGACGGGCTCCTACGAGCAGTACTTC. It yields the protein CASSPETGSYEQYF.

The chain carries TRBV6-1 and TRBJ1-1, with D possibly matching TRBD1 (5 bases). This CDR3 comprises 17 residues. CDR1 is MNHNS and CDR2 is SASEGT in the germline V gene. Trimming cost V 2 bases and J 1 base, with 17 bases left between them. The CDR3: CASSESLSLGGNTEAFF. CDR3 sequence (DNA): TGTGCCAGCAGTGAATCACTTTCGTTGGGGGGGAACACTGAAGCTTTCTTT.

With respect to this clone: A read error is likely here: a far larger clone is one base away. The sample holds other DNA sequences that translate to the same CDR3. The chain employs TRBV7-9 and TRBJ2-5, with no clear D. This CDR3 spans 12 amino acids. V was pared by 0 bases and J by 5 bases, with 4 bases between. Germline V gene sequence: CDR1 SEHNR, CDR2 FQNEAQ (reference sequence). In DNA, the CDR3 is TGTGCCAGCAGCTTAGCTATCGAGACCCAGTACTTC. Encoded protein: CASSLAIETQYF. Complete variable domain (other parts from reference TRBV7-9 and TRBJ2-5): DTGVSQNPRHKITKRGQNVTFRCDPISEHNRLYWYRQTLGQGPEFLTYFQNEAQLEKSRLLSDRFSAERPKGSFSTLEIQRTEQGDSAMYLCASSLAIETQYFGPGTRLLVL.

CDR3 residues: CACGDRGYGYTF. The CDR3 nucleotides read TGTGCGTGCGGGGACAGGGGATATGGCTACACCTTC. This sequence joins TRBV28 and TRBJ1-2; 10 bases match TRBD1. Germline CDR1 is MDHEN and CDR2 is SYDVKM. This CDR3 comprises 12 residues.

As to this clone: This sample also contains other DNA sequences that code for the same CDR3. This chain joins TRBV7-9 and TRBJ1-3; D uncertain. Trimming removed 0 bases from V and 2 bases from J, with 5 bases in between. The germline CDR1 and CDR2 sequences are SEHNR and FQNEAQ (reference sequence). The CDR3 extends over 14 amino acids. The CDR3 region has the DNA TGTGCCAGCAGCTTAGCCGGAACTGGAAACACCATATATTTT. Translated, it gives CASSLAGTGNTIYF.

Comment on this clone: The sample has other DNA sequences that encode this CDR3 too. J is TRBJ2-3 and V is TRBV15; 9 bases match TRBD2. J gave up 2 bases and V 6 bases, and 6 bases lay outside the gene matches. The CDR3 loop spans 15 amino acids. Germline values: CDR1 LNHNV, CDR2 YYDKDF (reference sequence). This CDR3 is CATSTLAGATDTQYF. The CDR3 nucleotides are TGTGCCACCAGTACCTTAGCGGGGGCCACAGATACGCAGTATTTT.